Reported below is one T cell receptor beta chain. Its cognate antigen is unknown. The sample belongs to a study of T-cell reconstitution after alpha-beta-depleted transplantation in children. Study-level findings and limits: TCRbeta diversity was high at day 60 in some patients (a result of surviving recipient T cells and thymic progenitors). T cells produced anew were the main source of T-cell counts and diversity one year after transplant. Alpha-beta T cells present about two months after transplant were reported to originate from several hundred expanded graft clones.

The TCRbeta library was prepared with unique molecular identifiers. Via MiXCR, TCRdb re-called the PCR reads, giving one row per CDR3 protein. The sample consists of about 600,000 distinct CDR3 sequences, around 23% of them appearing once. Germline CDR1 is ENHRY and CDR2 is SYGVKD. The CDR3 is made up of 19 amino acids. Losses at the gene ends were 0 bases for V and 1 base for J; bases not matched to a gene: 15. The chain combines TRBV10-3 with TRBJ2-7; 7 nucleotides align to TRBD2. This receptor was obtained from a boy younger than two who had a stem cell transplant for acute myeloid leukemia, so the T cells may come from the graft donor. The sequenced sample was PBMCs, mostly from graft donor cells, obtained 360 days after TCRalphabeta/CD19-depleted stem cell transplant. CDR3 sequence reads: CAISESFWSASGRSYEQYF. CDR3 nucleotide sequence: TGTGCCATCAGTGAGTCGTTTTGGTCGGCTAGCGGTCGATCCTACGAGCAGTACTTC.